Each of the 11 T cell receptor beta chains below was sequenced from the same sample in a study of CD8+ T cells in alopecia areata. Treatment denoted: oral pan-JAK inhibitor, 5-10 mg twice daily. Sequencing templates came from extracted RNA that was reverse transcribed into cDNA. Repertoires were generated with immunoSEQ multiplex PCR, while TCRdb's copy carries only in-frame clones and drops some. In the table there are about 190,000 clones, roughly three fifths of which are singletons. Sequences were derived from CD4+ T cells sorted from blood, sampled at week 4, from a patient treated with tofacitinib. The receptor source for this set is a human donor with alopecia areata.

This rearrangement joins TRBV29-1 to TRBJ2-5, with unresolved D. The CDR3 consists of 13 residues. Trimming cost V 4 bases and J 7 bases, with 16 bases left between them. Germline V gene sequence: CDR1 SQVTM, CDR2 ANQGSEA. CDR3 amino acids: CSVGASALGTQYF. For the CDR3, the DNA is TGCAGCGTTGGGGCCTCCGCGCTTGGGACCCAGTACTTC.

This rearrangement joins TRBV6-1 to TRBJ1-4; D is ambiguous. The CDR3 contains 11 residues. Germline CDR1 reads MNHNS; CDR2 reads SASEGT. V lost 2 bases, J lost 8 bases, and 3 bases lay in between. For the CDR3, the DNA is TGTGCCAGCAGTGAACCGGAAAAACTGTTTTTT. It translates to CASSEPEKLFF.

This chain links TRBV29-1 with TRBJ2-1; 7 nucleotides line up with TRBD2. CDR1 and CDR2 from the germline V gene are SQVTM and ANQGSEA. Trimming at V came to 0 bases and at J to 5 bases, leaving 16 bases not matched to a gene. The CDR3 covers 18 residues. In DNA form, the CDR3 reads TGCAGCGTTGAAGATAATTACCAGCGGGGCCGGAATGACAATGAGCAGTTCTTC. Translated: CSVEDNYQRGRNDNEQFF.

This clone occurred a few times. CDR3: CASSLIRQGNEQYF. The CDR3 DNA sequence: TGTGCCAGCAGCTTAATTCGACAGGGGAATGAGCAGTACTTC. This chain joins TRBV7-2 and TRBJ2-7, with 8 bases lining up with TRBD1. The CDR3 consists of 14 residues. Germline V gene lookup returns CDR1 SGHTA and CDR2 FQGNSA. V lost 2 bases and J lost 7; bases outside the gene matches: 7.

This chain joins TRBV30 and TRBJ1-2; D uncertain. Germline V gives CDR1 GTSNPN, CDR2 SVGIG (reference sequence). V was shortened by 3 bases and J by 2 bases, with 10 bases between the two germline ends. The CDR3 runs to 13 residues. DNA for the CDR3: TGTGCCTGGAGCAGAGACTGGAACTATGGCTACACCTTC. Translating gives CAWSRDWNYGYTF. The whole variable domain, remainder taken from reference TRBV30 and TRBJ1-2, is SQTIHQWPATLVQPVGSPLSLECTVEGTSNPNLYWYRQAAGRGLQLLFYSVGIGQISSEVPQNLSASRPQDRQFILSSKKLLLSDSGFYLCAWSRDWNYGYTFGSGTRLTVV.

The chain has TRBV29-1 and TRBJ1-1, with D unresolved. V dropped 3 bases and J dropped 6 bases, with 8 bases sitting between them. The CDR3 runs to 11 residues. Germline CDR1 is SQVTM and CDR2 is ANQGSEA. The DNA for the CDR3 is TGCAGCGTTGACACCTGGGCTGAAGCTTTCTTT. This encodes CSVDTWAEAFF.

This clone is classed as medium-sized. DNA for the CDR3: TGTGCCAGCAGTAAAGGGAGGTACTACGAGCAGTACTTC. This translates into CASSKGRYYEQYF. The chain is built from TRBV28 and TRBJ2-7; D perhaps matches TRBD2 (6 bases). Trimming took off 5 bases at V and 3 bases at J, with 11 bases between the two ends. The CDR3 loop spans 13 amino acids. The V gene's germline CDR1 is MDHEN and CDR2 SYDVKM.

This clone has more than one count but fewer than ten. The chain carries TRBV6-1 and TRBJ2-1; unclear D gene. Trimming left V 3 bases short and J 2 bases short, with 11 bases between. This CDR3 is 15 amino acids long. Looked up from germline, CDR1 is MNHNS and CDR2 is SASEGT. The CDR3 here is CASSDAVYAYNEQFF. As DNA, the CDR3 is TGTGCCAGCAGTGATGCGGTATACGCCTACAATGAGCAGTTCTTC.

The chain links TRBV29-1 to TRBJ2-2; D remains unclear. Germline values: CDR1 SQVTM, CDR2 ANQGSEA. This CDR3 spans 11 amino acids. With 6 bases removed from V and 6 bases from J, the gap between germline ends came to 8 bases. CDR3 loop: CSVQQSGELFF. Written as DNA, the CDR3 is TGCAGCGTACAGCAGTCCGGGGAGCTGTTTTTT.

The V call is TRBV30, the J call TRBJ2-3; tentative D call: TRBD2 (5 bases). This CDR3 is built from 17 residues. V was clipped by 0 bases and J by 6 bases, with 22 bases between them. Germline loops: CDR1 GTSNPN, CDR2 SVGIG (reference sequence). CDR3 amino acids: CAWSVLRSRPSRDTQYF. CDR3 nucleotide sequence: TGTGCCTGGAGTGTACTGAGGAGTCGACCTAGCCGGGATACGCAGTATTTT.

About this clone: Other DNA sequences in the sample encode the same CDR3. This chain uses TRBV15 with TRBJ1-5; no firm D call. Between the trimmed V and J ends, which lost 3 bases and 4 bases, there was a span of 10 bases. The length of the CDR3 is 14 residues. The V gene's germline CDR1 is LNHNV and CDR2 YYDKDF (reference sequence). The CDR3 coding sequence is TGTGCCACCAGCAGGGAACTAAGTAATCAGCCCCAGCATTTT. This translates into CATSRELSNQPQHF.